The 27 T cell receptor beta chains below all came from one sample that was sequenced in a study of control samples from healthy donors and cancer patients. Assay: immunoSEQ multiplex PCR; the TCRdb copy retains only in-frame clones and omits some. The sample lists some 100,000 clones, approximately 95% seen once, with around 8.5% in the top ten. The sample taken for sequencing was blood. The receptor set was obtained from a man aged 18 to 29 in good health.

Notes on this clone: The sample has other DNA sequences that encode this CDR3 too. The rearrangement joins TRBV19 to TRBJ1-1; TRBD1 agrees at 8 bases. The CDR3 runs to 13 residues. Germline CDR1 reads LNHDA; CDR2 reads SQIVND (reference sequence). The trim removed 6 bases at V and 3 bases at J, leaving 3 bases unmatched. CDR3 nucleotide sequence: TGTGCCAGTAGCCCGACAGGGGACACTGAAGCTTTCTTT. Amino acids: CASSPTGDTEAFF.

This rearrangement joins TRBV6-2 or TRBV6-3 to TRBJ1-5; TRBD1 matches at 7 bases. This CDR3 has 14 residues. The germline gives CDR1 MNHEY, CDR2 SVGEGT. The J segment lost 4 bases and the V segment lost 2 bases, leaving 2 bases of the junction unmatched. CDR3 sequence (DNA): TGTGCCAGCAGTTACCCAGGGGGGAATCAGCCCCAGCATTTT. It is translated as CASSYPGGNQPQHF.

The V and J genes are TRBV9 and TRBJ2-3; 10 nucleotides align to TRBD1. Germline trimming cut 2 bases from V and 4 bases from J; bases unmatched to any gene: 4. CDR1 SGDLS and CDR2 YYNGEE come from the germline V gene. The CDR3 length is 15 residues. The CDR3 nucleotides read TGTGCCAGCAGCGTGTCCGGGACAGGGGCAGATACGCAGTATTTT. Translation gives CASSVSGTGADTQYF. Looking up the rest from reference TRBV9 and TRBJ2-3 gives the full variable domain: DSGVTQTPKHLITATGQRVTLRCSPRSGDLSVYWYQQSLDQGLQFLIQYYNGEERAKGNILERFSAQQFPDLHSELNLSSLELGDSALYFCASSVSGTGADTQYFGPGTRLTVL.

The rearrangement links TRBV27 to TRBJ1-6, with a weak D call TRBD1 (6 bases). The ends were cut back, 5 bases at V and 2 bases at J, with 22 bases in the middle. CDR1 is MNHEY, CDR2 SMNVEV, per germline (reference sequence). The CDR3 contains 19 residues. The DNA for the CDR3 is TGTGCCAGCAGTCTAAGGGGGTTAAGGGGAGGCACCTATAATTCACCCCTCCACTTT. Protein product: CASSLRGLRGGTYNSPLHF.

V gene TRBV27 combines with J gene TRBJ1-1, with D possibly TRBD1 on 5 matching bases. The CDR3 is 13 amino acids. Germline lookup yields CDR1 MNHEY and CDR2 SMNVEV (reference sequence). V shed 6 bases and J shed 3 bases, with 11 bases lying between them. In DNA, the CDR3 is TGTGCCAGCAGGTCAGGGTATCACACTGAAGCTTTCTTT. It translates to CASRSGYHTEAFF.

The rearrangement uses TRBV6-5 and TRBJ1-2; the D gene is possibly TRBD1 (5 bases). Germline V gives CDR1 MNHEY, CDR2 SVGAGI. The ends were cut back, 6 bases at V and 9 bases at J, with 14 bases in the middle. CDR3 length: 12 amino acids. The CDR3 bases are TGTGCCAGCAGAAGGGACCTTCACCGCTACACCTTC. Translation gives CASRRDLHRYTF.

The chain combines TRBV28 with TRBJ1-1; D perhaps matches TRBD1 (5 bases). The V end was cut by 8 bases, the J end by 1 base, with 14 bases between. CDR1 and CDR2 from the germline V gene are MDHEN and SYDVKM. The CDR3 runs 14 residues. In nucleotides, the CDR3 is TGTGCCAGCTCTTTAGGGGCGGGGAACACTGAAGCTTTCTTT. It encodes CASSLGAGNTEAFF.

This clone was counted between two and nine times. V usage is TRBV5-1 and J usage is TRBJ1-2; 8 bases agree with TRBD1. Trimming took 4 bases from V and 5 from J; bases not matched to a gene: 4. CDR3 size: 13 residues. The germline CDR1 and CDR2 sequences are SGHRS and YFSETQ. The CDR3 DNA sequence: TGCGCCAGCAGCGAGGGACAGGCTTATGGCTACACCTTC. Translation gives CASSEGQAYGYTF.

The chain uses TRBV30 and TRBJ1-1; the match to TRBD1 covers 11 bases. CDR1 is GTSNPN, CDR2 SVGIG, per germline (reference sequence). The junction had 14 bases not matched to a gene; V was cut back by 5 bases and J by 6 bases. The CDR3 is 16 residues long. CDR3 sequence (DNA): TGTGCCTGGGGGACAGGGGGGCCGCTAATGAGCTCTGAAGCTTTCTTT. It codes for CAWGTGGPLMSSEAFF. The whole variable domain, remainder taken from reference TRBV30 and TRBJ1-1, is SQTIHQWPATLVQPVGSPLSLECTVEGTSNPNLYWYRQAAGRGLQLLFYSVGIGQISSEVPQNLSASRPQDRQFILSSKKLLLSDSGFYLCAWGTGGPLMSSEAFFGQGTRLTVV.

The chain links TRBV19 to TRBJ1-5, with 7 bases lining up with TRBD1. The junction had 11 bases not matched to a gene; V was cut back by 1 base and J by 11 bases. CDR3 size: 15 residues. Germline V gives CDR1 LNHDA, CDR2 SQIVND (reference sequence). The CDR3 nucleotides are TGTGCCAGTAGTATAGGGAGGGGGCTCCCAACAGCCCAGCATTTT. It translates to CASSIGRGLPTAQHF.

The chain combines TRBV14 with TRBJ2-1; the match to TRBD2 covers 8 bases. CDR3 length: 14 amino acids. Per germline, CDR1 SGHDN and CDR2 FVKESK. With 5 bases clipped from V and 5 bases from J, the junction kept 5 bases outside the gene matches. CDR3 region: CASSVLRGDNEQFF. As DNA, the CDR3 is TGTGCCAGCAGCGTTCTGCGGGGGGACAATGAGCAGTTCTTC.

The chain recombines TRBV9 with TRBJ2-7; 7 bases fit TRBD2. CDR3 length: 16 amino acids. The J segment lost 2 bases and the V segment lost 4 bases, leaving 12 bases of the junction unmatched. Germline CDR1 is SGDLS and CDR2 is YYNGEE. The CDR3, as DNA: TGTGCCAGCAGCCTAACGGAGGACGGGAGGCCCTACGAGCAGTACTTC. It specifies CASSLTEDGRPYEQYF.

This clone was found once. V usage is TRBV28 and J usage is TRBJ2-2, with unresolved D. Per germline, CDR1 MDHEN and CDR2 SYDVKM. V lost 8 bases and J 1 base, leaving 14 bases between the germline ends. This CDR3 region has 15 residues. The DNA for the CDR3 is TGTGCCAGCGGCCTCTCAGACCTGAACACCGGGGAGCTGTTTTTT. Its protein product is CASGLSDLNTGELFF.

V gene TRBV19 combines with J gene TRBJ2-7; 11 nucleotides agree with TRBD2. The CDR3 covers 15 residues. Trimming removed 5 bases from V and 3 bases from J; junction bases left unmatched: 6. Germline CDR1 and CDR2: LNHDA and SQIVND (reference sequence). CDR3 nucleotides: TGTGCCAGTAGTCGGACTAGCGGGCTCTACTACGAGCAGTACTTC. The encoded protein is CASSRTSGLYYEQYF. The entire variable domain, with the rest obtained from reference TRBV19 and TRBJ2-7, is as follows: DGGITQSPKYLFRKEGQNVTLSCEQNLNHDAMYWYRQDPGQGLRLIYYSQIVNDFQKGDIAEGYSVSREKKESFPLTVTSAQKNPTAFYLCASSRTSGLYYEQYFGPGTRLTVT.

V usage is TRBV30 and J usage is TRBJ1-4; TRBD1 matches 10 bases. The germline V gene encodes CDR1 GTSNPN and CDR2 SVGIG (reference sequence). This CDR3 spans 15 amino acids. Losses at the gene ends were 2 bases for V and 7 bases for J; bases not matched to a gene: 7. In DNA form, the CDR3 reads TGTGCCTGGAGTAGAGAGACAGGGGGCTTTGAAAAACTGTTTTTT. This sequence encodes CAWSRETGGFEKLFF.

V gene TRBV21-1 combines with J gene TRBJ1-2. TRBV21-1 is tagged as a pseudogene. CDR3 size: 10 residues. In nucleotides, the CDR3 is TGTGCCAGCCGGGATGGTGGCTACACCTTC. It specifies CASRDGGYTF.

The genes are TRBV4-3 and TRBJ1-4, with 7 bases lining up with TRBD1. J lost 3 bases, V lost 3 bases, and 4 bases had no gene match. CDR3 length equals 15 residues. CDR1 is LGHNA, CDR2 YSLEER, per germline. CDR3 region: CASSHGTEPNEKLFF. For the CDR3, the DNA is TGCGCCAGCAGCCATGGGACAGAGCCTAATGAAAAACTGTTTTTT.

The rearrangement links TRBV9 to TRBJ1-2; D gene ambiguous. The germline V and J ends were trimmed by 0 bases and 6 bases, with 9 bases remaining between them. CDR1 is SGDLS and CDR2 is YYNGEE in the germline V gene. The CDR3 has 13 amino acids. CDR3 nucleotide sequence: TGTGCCAGCAGCGTAGGACTGAAGGATGGCTACACCTTC. Its translation: CASSVGLKDGYTF.

This sequence joins TRBV2 and TRBJ1-1, with no clear D. V lost 6 bases, J lost 2 bases, and 16 bases lay in between. Looked up from germline, CDR1 is SNHLY and CDR2 is FYNNEI. The CDR3 consists of 15 residues. Here the CDR3 DNA reads TGTGCCAGCAGGACCAGAGGTCTTGCAAACACTGAAGCTTTCTTT. Amino acid sequence: CASRTRGLANTEAFF.

The V call is TRBV30, the J call TRBJ1-2, with TRBD1 as a possible D gene (5 bases). The germline V gene has CDR1 GTSNPN and CDR2 SVGIG (reference sequence). V lost 3 bases to trimming and J lost 8 bases, with 16 bases between them. The CDR3 covers 13 residues. The DNA for the CDR3 is TGTGCCTGGAGATGGCAGGGTCAAGGAGGCTACACCTTC. It is translated as CAWRWQGQGGYTF.

The gene calls are TRBV2 and TRBJ1-1; D uncertain. Germline lookup yields CDR1 SNHLY and CDR2 FYNNEI. The V end lost 6 bases, the J end lost 1 base, and 9 bases lay between the germline ends. The CDR3 has 13 residues. In nucleotides, the CDR3 is TGTGCCAGCAGAGCCAGAGAGAACACTGAAGCTTTCTTT. Its translation is CASRARENTEAFF.

V is TRBV29-1 and J is TRBJ1-3; TRBD1 is a possible D gene (6 bases). V was clipped by 0 bases and J by 2 bases, with 20 bases between them. The CDR3 is 18 residues long. Germline V gene sequence: CDR1 SQVTM, CDR2 ANQGSEA. The CDR3 sequence: CSVEDRGRPVGAGNTIYF. The DNA for the CDR3 is TGCAGCGTTGAAGATCGGGGGCGACCCGTAGGCGCTGGAAACACCATATATTTT.

In its sample, this clone was seen a few times. The chain has TRBV5-1 and TRBJ1-2; the match to TRBD1 covers 8 bases. The J segment lost 7 bases and the V segment lost 3 bases, leaving 11 bases of the junction unmatched. Germline assignment: CDR1 SGHRS and CDR2 YFSETQ. The CDR3 consists of 15 residues. The CDR3 nucleotides are TGCGCCAGCAGCTCTCACTTTCAGGGGGCTCGTGGCTACACCTTC. Amino acid sequence: CASSSHFQGARGYTF.

The chain employs TRBV6-4 and TRBJ2-1; D might be TRBD2 (6 bases). V gave up 0 bases and J gave up 6 bases, with 6 bases separating them. The CDR3 extends over 13 amino acids. Germline V gives CDR1 MRHNA, CDR2 SNTAGT. The CDR3 DNA reads TGTGCCAGCAGTGACTCGACTAGCAATGAGCAGTTCTTC. This translates into CASSDSTSNEQFF.

This clone was observed once. The chain couples TRBV5-8 to TRBJ1-6, with D perhaps matching TRBD1 (6 bases). The CDR3 spans 15 residues. With 4 bases removed from V and 6 bases from J, the gap between germline ends came to 14 bases. Germline V gives CDR1 SGHTS, CDR2 YDEGEE. CDR3 coding DNA: TGTGCCAGCAGCATTCAGGGGTCTTTTAATTCACCCCTCCACTTT. Translation: CASSIQGSFNSPLHF.

This chain links TRBV5-1 with TRBJ1-1, with D perhaps TRBD1 (5 bases). Germline assignment: CDR1 SGHRS and CDR2 YFSETQ. The CDR3 contains 11 residues. The V end was cut by 4 bases, the J end by 8 bases, with 9 bases between. The chain's CDR3 is CASSRDGEAFF. As DNA, the CDR3 is TGCGCCAGCAGCCGGGACGGCGAAGCTTTCTTT.

The chain carries TRBV6-5 and TRBJ2-1; D call uncertain. V lost 2 bases, J lost 7 bases, and 9 bases lay in between. The germline V gene encodes CDR1 MNHEY and CDR2 SVGAGI. The CDR3 has 13 amino acids. CDR3 DNA sequence: TGTGCCAGCAGTTACATAGGTACGAATGAGCAGTTCTTC. This sequence encodes CASSYIGTNEQFF.